Shown below are 9 T cell receptor beta chains from a single sample sequenced in a study of breast tumors, draining lymph nodes, adjacent tissues. Samples came from axillary lymph nodes draining the breast cancer. TCRdb re-derived calls from the multiplex PCR reads in MiXCR, one entry per CDR3 protein. The table lists 200,000 to 300,000 distinct CDR3 sequences, 30% of them singletons. The specimen was axillary lymph node tissue. The receptors here all came from a female donor with breast cancer. Some clones in this sample may be carry-over from other donors' samples.

This clonotype was seen only a few times. The chain has TRBV6-5 and TRBJ1-4; possible D gene TRBD1, 6 bases. Germline assignment: CDR1 MNHEY and CDR2 SVGAGI. V was clipped by 0 bases and J by 4 bases, with 24 bases between them. The CDR3 contains 20 residues. CDR3 sequence (DNA): TGTGCCAGCAGTTACTCGCGATCTCAGGACAGTACCCAAGGTAATGAAAAACTGTTTTTT. Amino acids: CASSYSRSQDSTQGNEKLFF.

This clonotype occurred many times. V is TRBV7-8 and J is TRBJ2-7; D ambiguous. V lost 0 bases and J lost 6, with 3 bases in between. The germline CDR1 and CDR2 sequences are SGHVS and FQNEAQ. The CDR3 length is 11 residues. The CDR3 DNA reads as TGTGCCAGCAGCTTAGCGTTCGAGCAGTACTTC. Amino acid sequence: CASSLAFEQYF.

This clonotype appeared many times. The genes are TRBV7-2 and TRBJ2-7; D remains ambiguous. There are 15 residues in the CDR3. CDR1 is SGHTA and CDR2 is FQGNSA in the germline V gene. V was cut by 1 base and J by 3 bases, with 13 bases left in between. The DNA for the CDR3 is TGTGCCAGCAGCTTAGATGGGTTCCGGATCTACGAGCAGTACTTC. This gives the protein CASSLDGFRIYEQYF. The full variable domain, with the rest looked up from reference TRBV7-2 and TRBJ2-7, is GAGVSQSPSNKVTEKGKDVELRCDPISGHTALYWYRQSLGQGLEFLIYFQGNSAPDKSGLPSDRFSAERTGGSVSTLTIQRTQQEDSAVYLCASSLDGFRIYEQYFGPGTRLTVT.

This clonotype was seen many times. The chain links TRBV20-1 to TRBJ2-5; D is possibly TRBD1 or TRBD2 (5 bases each). CDR1 and CDR2 from the germline V gene are DFQATT and SNEGSKA (reference sequence). The CDR3 is made up of 13 amino acids. The V gene lost 0 bases and the J gene lost 4 bases, with 9 bases spanning the gap. The CDR3 nucleotides are TGCAGTGCTAGAGAGCAGGGACGAGAGACCCAGTACTTC. It specifies CSAREQGRETQYF.

The V call is TRBV29-1, the J call TRBJ1-3; the match to TRBD1 covers 9 bases. The germline V gene has CDR1 SQVTM and CDR2 ANQGSEA. The J segment lost 0 bases and the V segment lost 8 bases, leaving 5 bases of the junction unmatched. The CDR3 runs to 14 residues. For the CDR3, the DNA is TGCAGCCTAAGGACAGGGGACTCTGGAAACACCATATATTTT. Translating gives CSLRTGDSGNTIYF.

Only one count was recorded for this clonotype. The conserved final phenylalanine or tryptophan is absent from the CDR3, which likely points to a read error. The chain has TRBV10-3 and TRBJ2-7, with TRBD2 identical over 9 bases. The CDR3 has 14 residues. The V gene's germline CDR1 is ENHRY and CDR2 SYGVKD. The V segment lost 10 bases and the J segment 4 bases; nucleotides outside the gene matches: 11. The chain's CDR3 is CASSPAGGEYEQYL. In DNA form, the CDR3 reads TGTGCCAGCTCACCAGCGGGAGGTGAATACGAGCAGTACCTC.

This clonotype was observed a handful of times. The V gene is TRBV6-6, the J gene TRBJ2-3; D is possibly TRBD1 (6 bases). The CDR3 totals 14 residues. Germline assignment: CDR1 MNHNY and CDR2 SVGAGI (reference sequence). V dropped 5 bases and J dropped 2 bases, with 11 bases sitting between them. The CDR3 loop is CASSPRQVTDTQYF. DNA of the CDR3: TGTGCCAGCAGTCCAAGACAGGTCACAGATACGCAGTATTTT.

This rearrangement joins TRBV18 to TRBJ2-3; unclear D gene. The CDR3 consists of 13 residues. The ends were cut back, 3 bases at V and 3 bases at J, with 7 bases in the middle. The germline CDR1 and CDR2 sequences are KGHSH and LQKENI. This CDR3 reads CASSPLSTDTQYF. CDR3 DNA sequence: TGTGCCAGCTCACCGTTGAGTACAGATACGCAGTATTTT.

This clonotype was detected many times. V is TRBV30 and J is TRBJ2-5, with D perhaps TRBD1 (6 bases). CDR1 and CDR2 from the germline V gene are GTSNPN and SVGIG (reference sequence). The CDR3 has 13 amino acids. Trimming pared 2 bases from V and 5 bases from J, leaving 12 bases between. In DNA, the CDR3 is TGTGCCTGGAGTCGAGGGGGTGGGGAGACCCAGTACTTC. This gives the protein CAWSRGGGETQYF. The whole variable domain, filled in from reference TRBV30 and TRBJ2-5, reads SQTIHQWPATLVQPVGSPLSLECTVEGTSNPNLYWYRQAAGRGLQLLFYSVGIGQISSEVPQNLSASRPQDRQFILSSKKLLLSDSGFYLCAWSRGGGETQYFGPGTRLLVL.